Each of the 22 T cell receptor beta chains below was sequenced from the same sample in a study of shared clonotypes between healthy human individuals. Assay: immunoSEQ multiplex PCR; the TCRdb copy retains only in-frame clones and omits some. Here the sample spans around 350,000 clones, around 70% being singletons. Sequenced sample: memory CD4+ T cells sorted from blood. Subset indicated: CD45RA-negative fraction. These receptor sequences come from a man aged 25-45 years in good health.

As for this clone: The junction differs from germline at one of its ends, possibly a read error. J is TRBJ1-4 and V is TRBV7-9, with a weak D call TRBD1 (6 bases). Germline V gene lookup returns CDR1 SEHNR and CDR2 FQNEAQ (reference sequence). The length of the CDR3 is 13 residues. CDR3 in DNA: TGTGCCAGCAGCTTCCCGGACAGCACCTATTCTGTCTTC. Translation: CASSFPDSTYSVF.

The V and J genes are TRBV5-4 and TRBJ2-5; 7 bases align to TRBD2. Germline CDR1 SGHNT, CDR2 YYREEE (reference sequence). With V trimmed by 2 bases and J by 5 bases, 9 bases remained unmatched. The CDR3 extends over 15 amino acids. This CDR3 reads CASSLSVGREETQYF. CDR3 nucleotides: TGTGCCAGCAGCTTAAGTGTAGGGCGGGAGGAGACCCAGTACTTC.

This clone appeared a single time. This sequence joins TRBV6-5 and TRBJ2-7; 7 bases map to TRBD2. Germline CDR1 and CDR2: MNHEY and SVGAGI. V was clipped by 6 bases and J by 3 bases; unmatched bases: 11. The CDR3 is 15 amino acids. CDR3 sequence reads: CASSGEGFGYYEQYF. In nucleotides, the CDR3 is TGTGCCAGCAGCGGGGAGGGGTTCGGGTACTACGAGCAGTACTTC.

V is TRBV6-1 and J is TRBJ1-2, with TRBD1 identical over 11 bases. This CDR3 is built from 17 residues. With 2 bases clipped from V and 5 bases from J, the junction kept 10 bases outside the gene matches. The V gene's germline CDR1 is MNHNS and CDR2 SASEGT. The CDR3 DNA sequence: TGTGCCAGCAGTGAAAGGCCCAAAGGACAGGGGGCTTATGGCTACACCTTC. Translated, it gives CASSERPKGQGAYGYTF.

This chain joins TRBV5-1 and TRBJ2-3; 8 nucleotides agree with TRBD1. The trim removed 0 bases at V and 13 bases at J, leaving 10 bases unmatched. CDR1 and CDR2 (germline): SGHRS, YFSETQ. The CDR3 runs 14 residues. The CDR3 sequence: CASSLDSPGQVEYF. The DNA for the CDR3 is TGCGCCAGCAGCTTGGACTCACCGGGACAGGTCGAGTATTTT.

This clone was seen just once. V gene TRBV5-4 combines with J gene TRBJ2-2; perhaps TRBD2 as D (5 bases). Trimming left V 0 bases short and J 6 bases short, with 9 bases between. The germline CDR1 and CDR2 sequences are SGHNT and YYREEE (reference sequence). This CDR3 has 14 amino acids. The chain's CDR3 is CASSLARGSGELFF. The CDR3 region has the DNA TGTGCCAGCAGCTTGGCCCGGGGTTCCGGGGAGCTGTTTTTT.

This chain links TRBV4-1 with TRBJ2-7; TRBD2 aligns across 7 bases. CDR3 length: 15 amino acids. In germline, CDR1 is MGHRA, CDR2 YSYEKL. V gave up 4 bases and J gave up 4 bases; unmatched junction bases: 10. CDR3 coding DNA: TGCGCCAGCAGCCCCGACCGCGGGAGACCGTACGAGCAGTACTTC. Its protein product is CASSPDRGRPYEQYF.

This chain uses TRBV15 with TRBJ2-5; 7 bases are shared with TRBD2. Trimming removed 0 bases from V and 3 bases from J; junction bases left unmatched: 4. From germline, CDR1 is LNHNV and CDR2 YYDKDF (reference sequence). The CDR3 consists of 15 residues. The CDR3 region has the DNA TGTGCCACCAGCAGAGATGGGGCGGGAGAAGAGACCCAGTACTTC. Translation gives CATSRDGAGEETQYF.

This clone was recorded a few times. The genes are TRBV5-1 and TRBJ2-3; D is undetermined. Trimming shortened V by 6 bases and J by 0 bases, and 14 bases separated the two germline ends. Germline V gene data show CDR1 as SGHRS and CDR2 as YFSETQ. This CDR3 spans 15 amino acids. CDR3 coding DNA: TGCGCCAGCACGAGAGAATTCTCTAGCACAGATACGCAGTATTTT. It codes for CASTREFSSTDTQYF. The full variable domain, completed using reference TRBV5-1 and TRBJ2-3, is KAGVTQTPRYLIKTRGQQVTLSCSPISGHRSVSWYQQTPGQGLQFLFEYFSETQRNKGNFPGRFSGRQFSNSRSEMNVSTLELGDSALYLCASTREFSSTDTQYFGPGTRLTVL.

The CDR3 region has the DNA TGTGCCAGCAGTGAAGCGAGGGGTGACTACGAGCAGTACTTC. It specifies CASSEARGDYEQYF. This sequence joins TRBV6-1 and TRBJ2-7; either TRBD1 or TRBD2 may fit D (5 bases each). V lost 0 bases and J 3 bases, leaving 9 bases between the germline ends. This CDR3 region has 14 residues. Per germline, CDR1 MNHNS and CDR2 SASEGT.

The chain joins TRBV10-2 to TRBJ2-3; a possible D gene is TRBD2 (6 bases). This CDR3 has 14 residues. Germline assignment: CDR1 WSHSY and CDR2 SAAADI. V lost 6 bases and J 2 bases, leaving 12 bases between the germline ends. The CDR3: CASSHSGVTDTQYF. In DNA form, the CDR3 reads TGCGCCAGCAGCCATAGCGGTGTCACAGATACGCAGTATTTT.

The CDR3 region has the DNA TGTGCCAGCAGTATTGGGACAGGGTGGGGGAAAAAAGAGACCCAGTACTTC. Translating gives CASSIGTGWGKKETQYF. The chain couples TRBV27 to TRBJ2-5; TRBD1 aligns across 9 bases. Germline-derived CDR1 and CDR2 are MNHEY and SMNVEV (reference sequence). This CDR3 region has 17 residues. J was trimmed by 3 bases and V by 5 bases; bases with no gene match: 13.

This clone appeared many times. This chain uses TRBV27 with TRBJ2-7; D gene ambiguous. CDR3 length: 11 amino acids. CDR1 is MNHEY, CDR2 SMNVEV, per germline (reference sequence). V dropped 8 bases and J dropped 2 bases, with 7 bases sitting between them. The CDR3 loop is CASGYTYEQYF. CDR3 DNA: TGTGCCAGCGGATATACCTACGAGCAGTACTTC.

This sequence joins TRBV6-1 and TRBJ2-1; D remains ambiguous. With 0 bases removed from V and 9 bases from J, the gap between germline ends came to 9 bases. In germline, CDR1 is MNHNS, CDR2 SASEGT. The CDR3 contains 13 residues. The CDR3 DNA is TGTGCCAGCAGTGAAGCGAGGTCGGGTGAGCAGTTCTTC. Amino acids: CASSEARSGEQFF.

This clone was seen only a few times. The chain employs TRBV14 and TRBJ2-3; a weak D match, TRBD2 (5 bases). There are 16 residues in the CDR3. CDR1 SGHDN and CDR2 FVKESK come from the germline V gene. The V gene lost 0 bases and the J gene lost 4 bases, with 14 bases spanning the gap. CDR3 region: CASSQDPRDWADTQYF. The DNA for the CDR3 is TGTGCCAGCAGCCAAGATCCCCGGGATTGGGCAGATACGCAGTATTTT.

J is TRBJ2-5 and V is TRBV10-1; 8 bases are a match to TRBD1. From germline, CDR1 is WNHNN and CDR2 SYGVQD (reference sequence). The CDR3 has 15 residues. V shed 2 bases, J shed 5 bases, and the junction held 7 bases outside the gene matches. CDR3 DNA sequence: TGCGCCAGCAGTGAGGGCCAGGGGGCCAGGGAGACCCAGTACTTC. This codes for CASSEGQGARETQYF.

In DNA, the CDR3 is TGCGCCAGCAGCTCACAGGGGACCCAACAAGAGACCCAGTACTTC. Its protein is CASSSQGTQQETQYF. The chain carries TRBV5-1 and TRBJ2-5; 7 bases are shared with TRBD1. CDR1 is SGHRS and CDR2 is YFSETQ in the germline V gene. With V trimmed by 3 bases and J by 2 bases, 7 bases remained unmatched. The CDR3 has 15 residues.

The J gene is TRBJ2-7, the V gene TRBV4-3; a possible D gene is TRBD1 (6 bases). CDR1 is LGHNA, CDR2 YSLEER, per germline. The CDR3 extends over 13 amino acids. With 3 bases removed from V and 6 bases from J, the gap between germline ends came to 12 bases. In nucleotides, the CDR3 is TGCGCCAGCAGCCACGCGGACAGTTCCGAGCAGTACTTC. Residues: CASSHADSSEQYF.

V gene TRBV7-8 combines with J gene TRBJ2-4, with a weak D call TRBD2 (6 bases). Trimming shortened V by 1 base and J by 0 bases, and 13 bases separated the two germline ends. The germline V gene encodes CDR1 SGHVS and CDR2 FQNEAQ. CDR3 size: 17 residues. CDR3 sequence reads: CASSLVTGTRAKNIQYF. The CDR3 DNA follows: TGTGCCAGCAGCTTAGTAACCGGGACTCGAGCCAAAAACATTCAGTACTTC.

This chain connects TRBV18 to TRBJ1-6; D is undetermined. V dropped 2 bases and J dropped 6 bases, with 8 bases sitting between them. This CDR3 is built from 14 residues. In germline, CDR1 is KGHSH, CDR2 LQKENI. CDR3: CASSPTASNSPLHF. For the CDR3, the DNA is TGTGCCAGCTCACCAACAGCTTCTAATTCACCCCTCCACTTT.

For this clone: A read error may produce the germline difference seen at one junction end. The chain combines TRBV19 with TRBJ2-7, with 7 bases lining up with TRBD2. Germline CDR1 is LNHDA and CDR2 is SQIVND (reference sequence). The CDR3 has 15 residues. The CDR3 region is CASSILGEGSHEQYF. The CDR3 DNA sequence: TGTGCCAGTAGTATTCTGGGGGAGGGCTCCCACGAGCAGTACTTC.

The chain links TRBV6-5 to TRBJ2-5, with D tentatively TRBD1 or TRBD2 (6 bases each). The germline V and J ends were trimmed by 0 bases and 5 bases, with 10 bases remaining between them. CDR1 is MNHEY, CDR2 SVGAGI, per germline. The CDR3 spans 14 residues. Here the CDR3 reads CASSYSGGEETQYF. The CDR3 nucleotides read TGTGCCAGCAGTTACTCGGGGGGCGAGGAGACCCAGTACTTC.